This T cell receptor beta chain was sequenced in a study of Tregs in tolerant kidney transplant recipients. Sequencing was performed with immunoSEQ multiplex PCR; in TCRdb, only in-frame clones are kept and a portion is missing. This sample contains nearly 15,000 clones. Germline V gene sequence: CDR1 SEHNR, CDR2 FQNEAQ (reference sequence). J gave up 12 bases and V 5 bases, and 7 bases lay outside the gene matches. The CDR3 extends over 13 amino acids. Points on this clone: The missing CDR3 end, 3 residues past where the read stops, is filled in from the germline J gene.

The nonmyeloablative bone marrow transplants came from related graft donors, with transient mixed chimerism. The source of this sequence is a human patient who received a combined kidney and bone marrow transplant. Some T cells may originate from the graft donor. Sequencing used CD4+ T cells from blood (PBMCs), obtained 12 months after the transplant. The chain uses TRBV7-9 and TRBJ1-6, with 7 bases identical to TRBD1. The DNA read from the CDR3 is TGTGCCAGCAGCCCGGGACAGCCAGTACCC. Translating it yields CASSPGQPVP. In full, the CDR3 reads CASSPGQPVPLHF.